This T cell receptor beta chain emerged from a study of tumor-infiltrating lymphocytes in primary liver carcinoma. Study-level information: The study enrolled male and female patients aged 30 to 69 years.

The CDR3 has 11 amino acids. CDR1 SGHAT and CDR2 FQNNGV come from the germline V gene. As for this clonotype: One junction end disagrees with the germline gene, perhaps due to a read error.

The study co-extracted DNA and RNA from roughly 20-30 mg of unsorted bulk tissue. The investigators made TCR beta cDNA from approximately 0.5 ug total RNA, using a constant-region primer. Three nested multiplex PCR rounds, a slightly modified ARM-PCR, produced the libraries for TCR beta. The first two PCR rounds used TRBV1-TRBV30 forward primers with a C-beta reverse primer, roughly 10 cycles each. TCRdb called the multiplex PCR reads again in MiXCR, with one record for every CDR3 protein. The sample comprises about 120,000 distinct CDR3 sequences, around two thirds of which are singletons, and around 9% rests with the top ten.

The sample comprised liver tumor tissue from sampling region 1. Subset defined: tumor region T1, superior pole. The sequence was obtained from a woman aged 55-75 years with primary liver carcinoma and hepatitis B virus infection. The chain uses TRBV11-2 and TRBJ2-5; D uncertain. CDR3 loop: CANSSVETQYF. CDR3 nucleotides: TGTGCCAACAGCTCGGTGGAGACCCAGTACTTC.